This TCR beta chain was captured by sequencing in a study of low-dose radiotherapy and immunotherapy resistance in tumors (dated by TCRdb to 2022 to 2024). Background for the entire study: Patients in Cohort 1 were given 0.5 Gy per fraction every 2 weeks, and the prescribed total PTV dose was 6.5 Gy. Patients in Cohort 2 were given 1 Gy per fraction every two weeks, for a total of 13 Gy across 26 weeks. Nivolumab was administered intravenously as a 240 mg flat dose every two weeks, and ipilimumab was administered intravenously at 1 mg/kg every six weeks. Cyclophosphamide 200 mg/m2 was administered intravenously every two weeks, one day before each radiation and immunotherapy administration. Patients took aspirin 300 mg orally once daily for four cycles, starting on cycle 1 day 1. The trial did not randomize participants into treatment groups. Eight patients were included in the translational analysis: three from the first dose cohort and the first five from the second dose cohort.

Instrument used: Illumina HiSeq 2500. First-strand cDNA was synthesized using Superscript III and a set of TRAV- and TRBV-specific primers, so that both TCRalpha and TCRbeta chains were covered. TCRs were amplified with Phusion for 20 PCR cycles, with a constant-region primer paired with the adapter attached to the V primers. The isolated mRNA was amplified using the MessageAmp II aRNA Amplification Kit, with in vitro transcription performed for around 16 hours at 37 degrees C. The Dynabeads mRNA DIRECT Purification Kit was used to isolate the mRNA for TCR sequencing. Indexed Illumina adapters were added in a second Phusion PCR of 25 cycles, after which AMPure XP beads were used to purify the products. In the original analysis: Using custom Perl scripts, TCR sequences that encoded the same protein were pooled, out-of-frame sequences were dropped, and the abundance of each clonotype was calculated. The analysis excluded TCR sequences that were supported by just one read. Repertoire metrics included Shannon entropy, Gini index, clonality, richness, and frequency of TCRs shared between repertoires. The public reads were reanalyzed by TCRdb: fastp trimming at Q25, MiXCR alignment, in-frame beta chains only. Rows are combined by CDR3 protein, so each entry shows the most common genes and DNA. The V and J calls and clone size come from TCRdb's table, not from the authors' own analysis. This sample comprises over 55,000 distinct CDR3 sequences, roughly 31% of them detected only once. The ten top clones hold 11% of the sample.

The sample's time point label is to be understood as: before trial treatment. The donors took part in RACIN, a single-arm, phase I, dose-escalation trial that combined nivolumab, ipilimumab, aspirin, low-dose cyclophosphamide and low-dose radiotherapy. To be eligible, a patient needed to have an advanced solid tumor that was TIL-negative. The CDR3 holds 13 amino acids from the cysteine to the phenylalanine. Only the CDR3 DNA is retained, 39 bases long and in frame from the first base. Trimming at the junction amounts to 1 base on V and 11 bases on J, and the germline ends lie 14 bases apart. From the germline V gene (reference sequence), CDR1 is MNHEY and CDR2 is SMNVEV. Points on this clonotype: The target of this receptor is not known. A far larger clone is just one base off, so this is likely a read error.

The V and J genes are TRBV27 and TRBJ2-5; no confident D gene assignment can be made. This specimen was PBMCs, taken before treatment. The sequence came from a female donor with ovarian cancer. The CDR3 in this case is CASSLLTPQIQYF. The bases read TGTGCCAGCAGTTTATTGACGCCACAAATACAGTACTTC.